This TCR beta chain was documented in a study of shared clonotypes between healthy human individuals. Study background: A couple of women and a few men aged 18 to 49 made up the donors.

Researchers partitioned CD4+ cells into CD45RA+ naive and CD45RA-negative memory subsets. An even split of each subset's genomic DNA across several immunoSEQ plates was performed. Measured with immunoSEQ multiplex PCR; TCRdb has only the in-frame clones, and not every one. The sample lists about 2.3 million clones; about 92% were seen once. On this clone: Its antigen is undetermined.

Findings and caveats of the study: Clonotypes shared by all four sorted-subset donors had higher generation probabilities than non-shared clonotypes.

Per germline, CDR1 KGHSH and CDR2 LQKENI. The CDR3 consists of 15 residues. The V gene lost 3 bases and the J gene lost 2 bases, with 13 bases spanning the gap. Sequencing used naive CD4+ T cells from PBMCs. Subset reported: CD45RA+ positively selected. The chain links TRBV18 to TRBJ2-5; possibly TRBD1 for D (6 bases). This TCR came from a man in his late teens or twenties in good health. Some clones in this sample may be carry-over from other donors' samples. The CDR3 loop is CASSPKTGQQETQYF. Written as DNA, the CDR3 is TGTGCCAGCTCACCCAAGACAGGCCAGCAAGAGACCCAGTACTTC.